The clone carrying this TCR beta chain was picked up a small number of times. Its target is not known. The data were obtained in a study of pediatric ulcerative colitis. Study results and limitations: Total lymphocyte DNA, not sorted subsets, was the template. All ulcerative colitis patients, but no controls, carried a couple of rectal clonotypes.

Measured with immunoSEQ multiplex PCR; TCRdb has only the in-frame clones, and not every one. The sample lists approximately 40,000 clones; around 78% were seen once. One to two pinch biopsies were taken from the rectum during colonoscopy. The CDR3 loop spans 14 amino acids. V was clipped by 6 bases and J by 7 bases; unmatched bases: 7. CDR1 and CDR2 from the germline V gene are WSHSY and SAAADI. This rearrangement joins TRBV10-2 to TRBJ2-7; 12 nucleotides agree with TRBD2. The source is a boy younger than 18 with moderate ulcerative colitis. Specimen: gut tissue. This CDR3 is CASSLAGGPWEQYF. In DNA, the CDR3 is TGCGCCAGCAGCCTAGCGGGAGGGCCTTGGGAGCAGTACTTC.